This entry features one T cell receptor (beta chain) sequence. The CDR3 spans 16 residues. The J segment lost 6 bases and the V segment lost 6 bases, leaving 12 bases of the junction unmatched. The germline CDR1 and CDR2 sequences are ENHRY and SYGVKD. This entry belongs to a study of blood T cell repertoires in COVID-19. Whole-study context: Samples taken during acute and convalescent COVID-19 were collected in the United States, Italy and Spain. In each case, the material was cDNA or gDNA derived from T cells, B-cell-depleted T cells, or PBMCs.

Original data processing: Amplification of reference gene primers provided the estimated nucleated cell counts. TCRdb's table, derived via immunoSEQ multiplex PCR, lists solely in-frame clones and lacks some. V, J and clone size are those of that table, while D and trimming were read from the DNA. In the table there are roughly 150,000 clones, about four fifths of which are singletons. The J gene is TRBJ2-7, the V gene TRBV10-3; 12 positions agree with TRBD2. The sequence came from a man between 65 and 85 years old who had recovered from COVID-19. The specimen was peripheral blood. CDR3 protein: CAIRAGRGLAGFEQYF. CDR3 in DNA: TGTGCCATCAGGGCGGGACGGGGACTAGCGGGTTTCGAGCAGTACTTC.